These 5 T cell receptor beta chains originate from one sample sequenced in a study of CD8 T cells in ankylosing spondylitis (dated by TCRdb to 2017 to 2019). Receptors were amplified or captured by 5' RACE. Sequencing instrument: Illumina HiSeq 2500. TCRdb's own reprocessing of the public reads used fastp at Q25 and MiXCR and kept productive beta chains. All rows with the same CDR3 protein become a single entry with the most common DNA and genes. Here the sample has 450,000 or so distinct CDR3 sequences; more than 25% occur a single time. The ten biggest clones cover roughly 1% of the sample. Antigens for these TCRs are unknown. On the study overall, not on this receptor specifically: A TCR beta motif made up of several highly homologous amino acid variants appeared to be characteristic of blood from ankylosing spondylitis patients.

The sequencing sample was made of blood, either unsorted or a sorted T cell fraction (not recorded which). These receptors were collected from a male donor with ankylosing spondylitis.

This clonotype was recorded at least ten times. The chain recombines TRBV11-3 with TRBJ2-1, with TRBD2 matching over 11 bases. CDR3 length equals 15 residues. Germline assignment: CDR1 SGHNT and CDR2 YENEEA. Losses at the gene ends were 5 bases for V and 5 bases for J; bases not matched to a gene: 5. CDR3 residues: CASSLEGLADNEQFF. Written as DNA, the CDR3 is TGTGCCAGCAGCCTCGAGGGACTAGCGGACAATGAGCAGTTCTTC.

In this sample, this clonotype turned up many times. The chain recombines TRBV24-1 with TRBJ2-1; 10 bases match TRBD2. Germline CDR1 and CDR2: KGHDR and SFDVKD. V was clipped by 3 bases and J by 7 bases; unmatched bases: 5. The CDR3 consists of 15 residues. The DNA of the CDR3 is TGTGCCACCAGTGATCCCGCTAGCGGGAGAAATGAGCAGTTCTTC. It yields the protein CATSDPASGRNEQFF.

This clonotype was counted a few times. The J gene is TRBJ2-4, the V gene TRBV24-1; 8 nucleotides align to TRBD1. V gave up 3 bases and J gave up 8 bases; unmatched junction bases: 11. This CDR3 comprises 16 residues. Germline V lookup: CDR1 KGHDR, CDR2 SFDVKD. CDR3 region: CATSDPRQGTVDIQYF. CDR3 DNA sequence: TGTGCCACCAGTGATCCCCGACAGGGGACAGTTGACATTCAGTACTTC.

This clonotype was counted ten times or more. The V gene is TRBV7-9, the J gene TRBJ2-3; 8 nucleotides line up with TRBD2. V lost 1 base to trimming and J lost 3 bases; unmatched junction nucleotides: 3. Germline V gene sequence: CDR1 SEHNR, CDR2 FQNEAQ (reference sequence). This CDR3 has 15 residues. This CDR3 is CASSLGAGGTDTQYF. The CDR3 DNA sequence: TGTGCCAGCAGCTTAGGTGCGGGAGGTACAGATACGCAGTATTTT.

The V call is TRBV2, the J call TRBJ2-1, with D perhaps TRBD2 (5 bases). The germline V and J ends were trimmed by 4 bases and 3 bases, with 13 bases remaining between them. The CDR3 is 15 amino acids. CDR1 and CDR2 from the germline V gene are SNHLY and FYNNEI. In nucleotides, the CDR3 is TGTGCCAGCAGTGTTTTCAGCGGTGGCTACAATGAGCAGTTCTTC. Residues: CASSVFSGGYNEQFF.